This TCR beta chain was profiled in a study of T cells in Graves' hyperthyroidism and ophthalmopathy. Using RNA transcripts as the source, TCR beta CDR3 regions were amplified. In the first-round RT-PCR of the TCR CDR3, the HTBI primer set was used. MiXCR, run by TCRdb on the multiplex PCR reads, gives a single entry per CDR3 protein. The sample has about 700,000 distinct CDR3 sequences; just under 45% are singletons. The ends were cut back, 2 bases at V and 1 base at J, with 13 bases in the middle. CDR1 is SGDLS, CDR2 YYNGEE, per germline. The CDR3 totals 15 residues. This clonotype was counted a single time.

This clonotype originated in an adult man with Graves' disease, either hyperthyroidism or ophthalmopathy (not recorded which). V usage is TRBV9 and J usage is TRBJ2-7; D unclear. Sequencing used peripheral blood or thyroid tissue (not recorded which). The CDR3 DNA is TGTGCCAGCAGCGTCCTCCGGACGGTTTCCTACGAGCAGTACTTC. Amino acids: CASSVLRTVSYEQYF.